The clone carrying this T cell receptor beta chain was detected only a few times. This entry is derived from a study of blood T cell repertoires in COVID-19. Study background: The study drew acute and convalescent COVID-19 samples from the United States, Italy and Spain. In each case, the material was cDNA or gDNA derived from T cells, B-cell-depleted T cells, or PBMCs.

Germline-derived CDR1 and CDR2 are LGHNA and YNFKEQ. Trimming stripped 0 bases from V and 7 bases from J, with 16 bases between. This CDR3 is built from 15 residues. Per the original data handling: Nucleated cell counts were estimated from reference gene primer amplification. Generated by immunoSEQ multiplex PCR, the TCRdb table keeps only in-frame clones and is missing some. V, J and clone size are taken as reported in that table, and D and trimming were inferred from the DNA itself. This table has about 310,000 clones, around 86% appearing once. What was sequenced was peripheral blood. The rearrangement joins TRBV4-2 to TRBJ2-7; D is possibly TRBD2 (5 bases). The sequence was collected from a man between 50 and 59 years old with active or convalescent COVID-19. This chain's CDR3 is CASSQERTRSREQYF. CDR3 sequence (DNA): TGTGCCAGCAGCCAAGAGCGGACTCGCTCTAGAGAGCAGTACTTC.